Below, 27 T cell receptor beta chains from the same sample are listed, as sequenced in a study of blood T cell repertoires in COVID-19. Only in-frame clones appear in the TCRdb table, and some are missing; sequencing was by immunoSEQ multiplex PCR. Seen here are 200,000 to 250,000 clones, around 86% observed once, and the top ten hold 7.1%. The sequencing input was peripheral blood. The receptor set was obtained from an older woman with active or convalescent COVID-19.

The V call is TRBV7-2, the J call TRBJ1-6; TRBD1 aligns across 8 bases. The germline V gene has CDR1 SGHTA and CDR2 FQGNSA. Trimming took 4 bases from V and 8 from J; bases not matched to a gene: 4. This CDR3 is 14 amino acids long. CDR3 nucleotides: TGTGCCAGCAGCTCTTTGACAGGGGATTCACCCCTCCACTTT. Its protein product is CASSSLTGDSPLHF.

The chain recombines TRBV30 with TRBJ1-6; a possible D gene is TRBD1 (6 bases). This CDR3 spans 17 amino acids. Per the germline V gene, CDR1 is GTSNPN and CDR2 is SVGIG (reference sequence). V lost 4 bases, J lost 6 bases, and 22 bases lay in between. This chain's CDR3 is CAWIPPTLGAGNSPLHF. Here the CDR3 DNA reads TGTGCCTGGATTCCTCCTACATTGGGGGCAGGTAATTCACCCCTCCACTTT.

This chain joins TRBV3-1 (or the pseudogene TRBV3-2) and TRBJ2-7; weak D call: TRBD1 (5 bases). This CDR3 is 15 amino acids long. The germline V gene encodes CDR1 LGHDT and CDR2 YNNKEL (reference sequence). V was trimmed by 6 bases and J by 0 bases, leaving 15 bases between them. In nucleotides, the CDR3 is TGTGCCAGCAGATCTACAGGAGTTAGCTCCTACGAGCAGTACTTC. It codes for CASRSTGVSSYEQYF.

V gene TRBV6-2 or TRBV6-3 combines with J gene TRBJ1-6; 9 positions match TRBD1. Per the germline V gene, CDR1 is MNHEY and CDR2 is SVGEGT. The V segment lost 6 bases and the J segment 7 bases; nucleotides outside the gene matches: 10. This CDR3 contains 16 residues. This chain's CDR3 is CASSRYPGQGNSPLHF. The CDR3 DNA reads TGTGCCAGCAGCCGCTACCCGGGACAGGGAAATTCACCCCTCCACTTT.

The chain couples TRBV12-5 to TRBJ2-1; D may be TRBD1 (5 bases). CDR1 and CDR2 (germline): LGHNT, FRNRAP. The CDR3 has 14 amino acids. V was cut by 1 base and J by 6 bases, with 10 bases left in between. The DNA for the CDR3 is TGTGCTAGTGGTTTGGCCCCGACAGTCAATGAGCAGTTCTTC. This sequence encodes CASGLAPTVNEQFF.

CDR3 nucleotides: TGCGCCAGCAGCCGCGCCGGGACAGGGTCCTACGAGCAGTACTTC. It encodes CASSRAGTGSYEQYF. V gene TRBV4-1 combines with J gene TRBJ2-7, with 9 bases aligning to TRBD1. With 4 bases clipped from V and 1 base from J, the junction kept 5 bases outside the gene matches. Germline V gene data show CDR1 as MGHRA and CDR2 as YSYEKL. The CDR3 is made up of 15 amino acids.

The genes are TRBV29-1 and TRBJ1-5; a possible D gene is TRBD1 (5 bases). V was clipped by 4 bases and J by 3 bases, with 7 bases between them. CDR1 SQVTM and CDR2 ANQGSEA come from the germline V gene. CDR3 length: 12 residues. CDR3 DNA: TGCAGCGTTGGCAGGGCCAATCAGCCCCAGCATTTT. It yields the protein CSVGRANQPQHF.

V is TRBV2 and J is TRBJ2-2; D unclear. CDR3 size: 15 residues. Germline CDR1 is SNHLY and CDR2 is FYNNEI. Trimming removed 8 bases at V and 1 base at J, with 14 bases between. The CDR3 region has the DNA TGTGCCAGCTTAGTCGGTCCGAGGAACACCGGGGAGCTGTTTTTT. It is translated as CASLVGPRNTGELFF.

The chain has TRBV5-6 and TRBJ2-1; the match to TRBD1 covers 7 bases. Per the germline V gene, CDR1 is SGHDT and CDR2 is YYEEEE. The CDR3 has 14 amino acids. Trimming took 2 bases from V and 4 from J; bases not matched to a gene: 3. The DNA for the CDR3 is TGTGCCAGCAGCTTTCCGGGACAGTACAATGAGCAGTTCTTC. Its translation is CASSFPGQYNEQFF.

This clone was seen more than once but under ten times. The rearrangement uses TRBV7-2 and TRBJ2-3; a weak D match, TRBD1 (6 bases). The CDR3 contains 17 residues. Germline loops: CDR1 SGHTA, CDR2 FQGNSA. V lost 5 bases and J lost 3, with 21 bases in between. This CDR3 is CASSQGMGTLGTDTQYF. The DNA for the CDR3 is TGTGCCAGCAGCCAGGGGATGGGCACTCTCGGGACAGATACGCAGTATTTT.

This clone appeared a single time. This rearrangement joins TRBV9 to TRBJ2-3; a weak D match, TRBD1 (6 bases). Between the trimmed V and J ends, which lost 4 bases and 5 bases, there was a span of 17 bases. This CDR3 comprises 15 residues. CDR1 is SGDLS, CDR2 YYNGEE, per germline. The CDR3 nucleotides are TGTGCCAGCAGCTCTGGGGGCCGTGGGGGAGATACGCAGTATTTT. This translates into CASSSGGRGGDTQYF.

The chain recombines TRBV7-2 with TRBJ2-1, with 14 bases identical to TRBD2. The ends lost 5 bases at V and 4 bases at J; junction bases unmatched: 13. Germline CDR1 reads SGHTA; CDR2 reads FQGNSA. The CDR3 runs to 19 residues. CDR3 amino acids: CASSETKGLAGGNYNEQFF. CDR3 sequence (DNA): TGTGCCAGCAGCGAAACGAAAGGACTAGCGGGAGGAAATTACAATGAGCAGTTCTTC.

This rearrangement joins TRBV18 to TRBJ1-2; weak D call: TRBD1 (6 bases). Germline loops: CDR1 KGHSH, CDR2 LQKENI. This CDR3 has 13 residues. Between the trimmed V and J ends, which lost 6 bases and 7 bases, there was a span of 15 bases. Here the CDR3 DNA reads TGTGCCAGCTCCGGACAGACAGTCGGTGGCTACACCTTC. Translating it yields CASSGQTVGGYTF.

This clone was observed a single time. This sequence joins TRBV18 and TRBJ2-3; D is uncertain. Germline loops: CDR1 KGHSH, CDR2 LQKENI. V lost 2 bases to trimming and J lost 1 base, with 7 bases between them. CDR3 length: 14 residues. The CDR3 is CASSPMQGTDTQYF. The CDR3 DNA follows: TGTGCCAGCTCACCAATGCAGGGCACAGATACGCAGTATTTT.

The chain is built from TRBV19 and TRBJ1-1; no reliable D call. Germline V gene lookup returns CDR1 LNHDA and CDR2 SQIVND (reference sequence). The CDR3 is 13 amino acids. V lost 6 bases, J lost 5 bases, and 13 bases lay in between. CDR3 residues: CASSTHTGTEAFF. The CDR3 DNA reads TGTGCCAGTAGCACCCATACGGGAACTGAAGCTTTCTTT.

The chain combines TRBV3-1 (or the pseudogene TRBV3-2) with TRBJ2-3; TRBD2 aligns across 9 bases. V gave up 3 bases and J gave up 4 bases; unmatched junction bases: 5. Germline V CDR1 and CDR2: LGHDT, YNNKEL (reference sequence). The CDR3 is 15 amino acids. This chain's CDR3 is CASSQAGGQSDTQYF. The CDR3 DNA reads as TGTGCCAGCAGCCAGGCGGGGGGGCAATCAGATACGCAGTATTTT.

The chain combines TRBV10-2 with TRBJ1-3; D is uncertain. CDR1 is WSHSY and CDR2 is SAAADI in the germline V gene. The length of the CDR3 is 15 residues. The V and J ends lost 3 bases and 3 bases respectively, with 12 bases between them. The CDR3 loop reads CASSDRLADGNTIYF. CDR3 DNA: TGCGCCAGCAGTGACCGGTTAGCCGATGGAAACACCATATATTTT.

The rearrangement uses TRBV14 and TRBJ2-3; 10 bases match TRBD1. V shed 1 base and J 5 bases; nucleotides not matched to a gene: 9. The germline V gene has CDR1 SGHDN and CDR2 FVKESK. This CDR3 has 17 amino acids. The CDR3 DNA follows: TGTGCCAGCAGCCAAGTTTTGACAGGGGGCAGGAGAGATACGCAGTATTTT. This sequence encodes CASSQVLTGGRRDTQYF. The whole variable domain, remainder taken from reference TRBV14 and TRBJ2-3, is EAGVTQFPSHSVIEKGQTVTLRCDPISGHDNLYWYRRVMGKEIKFLLHFVKESKQDESGMPNNRFLAERTGGTYSTLKVQPAELEDSGVYFCASSQVLTGGRRDTQYFGPGTRLTVL.

This clone was detected only a few times. This chain connects TRBV7-9 to TRBJ2-3; 7 bases align to TRBD2. The CDR3 contains 16 residues. V lost 1 base, J lost 6 bases, and 10 bases stayed unmatched. Germline lookup yields CDR1 SEHNR and CDR2 FQNEAQ (reference sequence). The CDR3 spells CASSLDPRGRGDTQYF. CDR3 nucleotides: TGTGCCAGCAGCTTAGATCCTAGAGGGCGGGGGGATACGCAGTATTTT.

V usage is TRBV7-9 and J usage is TRBJ2-4; maybe TRBD1 (6 bases). V lost 1 base, J lost 6 bases, and 10 bases lay in between. CDR1 and CDR2 from the germline V gene are SEHNR and FQNEAQ (reference sequence). The CDR3 runs 14 residues. CDR3 bases: TGTGCCAGCAGCTTAGTGGACAGAGCAAACATTCAGTACTTC. This sequence encodes CASSLVDRANIQYF.

This clone was seen once. The rearrangement uses TRBV6-5 and TRBJ1-1; D gene uncertain. Germline CDR1 is MNHEY and CDR2 is SVGAGI. This CDR3 is built from 14 residues. V was trimmed by 2 bases and J by 11 bases, leaving 18 bases between them. The CDR3 DNA follows: TGTGCCAGCAGTTACGGAGGGCGCGGGCTCGTGGCTTTCTTT. Translation: CASSYGGRGLVAFF.

The rearrangement joins TRBV4-2 to TRBJ2-3; 11 bases are shared with TRBD2. The V gene's germline CDR1 is LGHNA and CDR2 YNFKEQ. The length of the CDR3 is 18 residues. The junction had 11 bases not matched to a gene; V was cut back by 0 bases and J by 6 bases. In nucleotides, the CDR3 is TGTGCCAGCAGCCAAGACGAGAGAACTAGCGGGGGTGCGGATACGCAGTATTTT. Protein product: CASSQDERTSGGADTQYF.

CDR3 nucleotides: TGCGCCAGCCAGGGGTTGAGTGGCTACACCTTC. As protein: CASQGLSGYTF. The chain recombines TRBV10-1 with TRBJ1-2, with TRBD1 as a possible D gene (6 bases). This CDR3 has 11 residues. V lost 8 bases, J lost 7 bases, and 11 bases lay in between. Germline V gene sequence: CDR1 WNHNN, CDR2 SYGVQD (reference sequence).

The gene calls are TRBV5-6 and TRBJ2-1; D is unresolved. The V gene's germline CDR1 is SGHDT and CDR2 YYEEEE. The CDR3 runs to 13 residues. V lost 1 base to trimming and J lost 7 bases, with 9 bases between them. In DNA form, the CDR3 reads TGTGCCAGCAGCTTGAACTTCGCGAATGAGCAGTTCTTC. As protein: CASSLNFANEQFF.

CDR3 amino acids: CASSSGGWNNSPLHF. For the CDR3, the DNA is TGTGCCAGCAGCTCCGGGGGGTGGAATAATTCACCCCTCCACTTT. This chain uses TRBV7-6 with TRBJ1-6, with a tentative D call TRBD1 (5 bases). The V end was cut by 4 bases, the J end by 5 bases, with 12 bases between. This CDR3 is 15 amino acids long. Germline CDR1 is SGHVS and CDR2 is FNYEAQ.

The chain joins TRBV19 to TRBJ1-2; D gene unclear. Deletions cut 5 bases from V and 4 bases from J, with 20 bases between. This CDR3 contains 16 residues. In germline, CDR1 is LNHDA, CDR2 SQIVND (reference sequence). DNA for the CDR3: TGTGCCAGTAGTCTCGCACTAGAGGGCTTAGGCTATGGCTACACCTTC. It encodes CASSLALEGLGYGYTF. The full variable domain, its missing parts supplied by reference TRBV19 and TRBJ1-2, is DGGITQSPKYLFRKEGQNVTLSCEQNLNHDAMYWYRQDPGQGLRLIYYSQIVNDFQKGDIAEGYSVSREKKESFPLTVTSAQKNPTAFYLCASSLALEGLGYGYTFGSGTRLTVV.

V is TRBV9 and J is TRBJ2-1; weak D call: TRBD2 (5 bases). This CDR3 region has 15 residues. The germline V and J ends were trimmed by 0 bases and 2 bases, with 9 bases remaining between them. CDR1 is SGDLS and CDR2 is YYNGEE in the germline V gene. The CDR3 DNA sequence: TGTGCCAGCAGCGTAGGGAGCGGAACCTACAATGAGCAGTTCTTC. This gives the protein CASSVGSGTYNEQFF.